This T cell receptor (beta chain) was obtained from a study of CD8+ T cells in alopecia areata. cDNA serving as the sequencing template came from extracted, reverse transcribed RNA. The protocol was immunoSEQ multiplex PCR, while the TCRdb copy is restricted to in-frame clones and leaves out a portion. The data hold roughly 200,000 clones, with around 56% observed a single time. The J segment lost 4 bases and the V segment lost 4 bases, leaving 5 bases of the junction unmatched. The length of the CDR3 is 15 residues. CDR1 is LGHNA, CDR2 YNFKEQ, per germline. The treatment is: oral pan-JAK inhibitor, 5-10 mg twice daily.

V and J are TRBV4-2 and TRBJ2-7; 12 nucleotides line up with TRBD1. Sequenced here: CD4+ T cells sorted from blood, sampled at week 4, from a patient treated with tofacitinib. The sequence derives from a human donor with alopecia areata. The chain's CDR3 is CASSPGQGAVYEQYF. The CDR3 DNA follows: TGTGCCAGCAGCCCGGGACAGGGGGCCGTATACGAGCAGTACTTC.